This entry features one TCR beta chain sequence. Its specificity is not known. Each sorted subset replicate got 200 ng genomic DNA, tens of thousands of genomes. TCRdb keeps only in-frame clones here, not all; method: immunoSEQ multiplex PCR. The table has millions of clones, less than 95% seen once. The CDR3 length is 12 residues. Trimming took 0 bases from V and 7 from J, leaving 7 bases between them. Germline CDR1 GTSNPN, CDR2 SVGIG (reference sequence). Selected positively for CCR7 and CD45RO-negative, naive CD8 cells excluded terminally differentiated effector memory CD45RA+ cells. This specimen belongs to a study of shared clonotypes between healthy human individuals. Study information: CD4 naive and memory got three plates each, CD8 naive two, CD8 memory one.

General study findings and limits: Sequencing of the sorted subsets was shown by rarefaction to be incomplete despite large depth.

This chain links TRBV30 with TRBJ2-1; D is unclear. Material: naive CD8+ T cells sorted from blood. This receptor was identified in a man aged 18 to 29 in good health. The CDR3 DNA reads TGTGCCTGGAGTGTTGCAGCAAATGAGCAGTTCTTC. As protein: CAWSVAANEQFF.